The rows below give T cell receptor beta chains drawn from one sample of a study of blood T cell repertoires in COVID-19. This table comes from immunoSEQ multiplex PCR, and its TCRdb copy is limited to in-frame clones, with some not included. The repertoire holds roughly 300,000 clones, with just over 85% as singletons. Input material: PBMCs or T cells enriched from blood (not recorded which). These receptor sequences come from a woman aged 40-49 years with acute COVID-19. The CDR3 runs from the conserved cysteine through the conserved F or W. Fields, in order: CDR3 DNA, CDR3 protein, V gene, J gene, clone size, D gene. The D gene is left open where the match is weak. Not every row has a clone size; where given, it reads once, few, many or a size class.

TGTGCCAGCCGACAGGGGTATTCTCCCGGGGAGCTGTTTTTT	CASRQGYSPGELFF	TRBV7-2	TRBJ2-2	few	TRBD1
TGTGCCAGCAGTTTCCCCGCGAGGGAGCAGTACTTC	CASSFPAREQYF	TRBV12-3/TRBV12-4	TRBJ2-7	-	-
TGTGCCACCCAAGAGGGGGAGCCCCAGCATTTT	CATQEGEPQHF	TRBV28	TRBJ1-5	-	-
TGTGCCAGCAATTTACAGGGAAGGGGCACTGAAGCTTTCTTT	CASNLQGRGTEAFF	TRBV6-5	TRBJ1-1	-	-
TGCGCCAGCAGCTTGAGGGGGCCTAGCGGGACTGTTGAGACCCAGTACTTC	CASSLRGPSGTVETQYF	TRBV5-1	TRBJ2-5	once	TRBD2
TGTGCCAGCAGCTTAAGACTAGCGGGGGCAGATACGCAGTATTTT	CASSLRLAGADTQYF	TRBV11-2	TRBJ2-3	-	TRBD2
TGTGCCAGCAGCTTAAAAGCAAACACCGGGGAGCTGTTTTTT	CASSLKANTGELFF	TRBV11-3	TRBJ2-2	-	-
TGTGCCAGCAGCTTACGGGGGGCCTACGAGCAGTACTTC	CASSLRGAYEQYF	TRBV5-4	TRBJ2-7	few	TRBD2
TGTGCTAGTGGAGTAGCAGAGACCCAGTACTTC	CASGVAETQYF	TRBV12-5	TRBJ2-5	-	-
TGCAGCGTTGAGGGACAGGTTCAAGAGACCCAGTACTTC	CSVEGQVQETQYF	TRBV29-1	TRBJ2-5	once	TRBD1
TGTGCCAGCAGCCGTAGCGGGGGCGGTGGTAATGAGCAGTTCTTC	CASSRSGGGGNEQFF	TRBV7-2	TRBJ2-1	-	TRBD2
TGTGCCAGCAGCACCGGGACAAAAAACAATGAGCAGTTCTTC	CASSTGTKNNEQFF	TRBV7-9	TRBJ2-1	-	-
TGTGCCAGCTTAACAGACAGAGGAAACACTGAAGCTTTCTTT	CASLTDRGNTEAFF	TRBV18	TRBJ1-1	-	-
TGTGCCACCAGCAGAGATTCGAGTAGCGGGTCGAACACCGGGGAGCTGTTTTTT	CATSRDSSSGSNTGELFF	TRBV15	TRBJ2-2	-	TRBD2
TGTGCCAGCAGCTTATCCGGACAGGGGGTCCATGAGCAGTTCTTC	CASSLSGQGVHEQFF	TRBV7-3	TRBJ2-1	-	TRBD1